Following are 24 T cell receptor beta chains from one sample sequenced in a study of cytomegalovirus exposure and HLA in healthy donors. It was with 60 Vbeta and 13 Jbeta primers that the PCR ran. Measured with immunoSEQ multiplex PCR; TCRdb has only the in-frame clones, and not every one. This sample carries around 150,000 clones, 82% of them seen once, and the ten largest clones take 7.5% to 9.5%. The sample consisted of PBMCs. All receptors derive from a male donor in good health and CMV-seropositive.

The rearrangement uses TRBV28 and TRBJ2-3; 7 nucleotides align to TRBD2. Germline loops: CDR1 MDHEN, CDR2 SYDVKM. CDR3 size: 15 residues. V was pared by 5 bases and J by 7 bases, with 12 bases of the junction left unmatched. Here the CDR3 DNA reads TGTGCCAGCAGTGACTTAGCGGGCCACTTAAATACGCAGTATTTT. It is translated as CASSDLAGHLNTQYF.

The genes are TRBV19 and TRBJ1-1; 10 bases are a match to TRBD1. With 1 base clipped from V and 4 bases from J, the junction kept 6 bases outside the gene matches. CDR3 length equals 16 residues. Germline lookup yields CDR1 LNHDA and CDR2 SQIVND (reference sequence). CDR3 nucleotide sequence: TGTGCCAGTAGTATAGGAGGGACAGGGGTGGTCACTGAAGCTTTCTTT. This sequence encodes CASSIGGTGVVTEAFF.

This clone was detected ten times or more. The chain carries TRBV4-1 and TRBJ1-6; D not resolved. Trimming took 1 base from V and 11 from J, leaving 6 bases between them. CDR3 length: 12 residues. Per germline, CDR1 MGHRA and CDR2 YSYEKL. The CDR3 protein is CASSQAGTPLHF. The DNA for the CDR3 is TGCGCCAGCAGCCAAGCAGGTACACCCCTCCACTTT.

The count of this clone is one. The CDR3 DNA reads TGCAGCGTTGCAGGGACAGGGACCTACGAGCAGTACTTC. This sequence encodes CSVAGTGTYEQYF. This chain uses TRBV29-1 with TRBJ2-7; the match to TRBD1 covers 9 bases. Germline V gene data show CDR1 as SQVTM and CDR2 as ANQGSEA. Trimming at V came to 4 bases and at J to 2 bases, leaving 3 bases not matched to a gene. This CDR3 contains 13 residues.

The chain uses TRBV2 and TRBJ2-5; a possible D gene is TRBD1 (6 bases). The CDR3 sequence is 11 residues long. Trimming pared 1 base from V and 14 bases from J, leaving 11 bases between. Per the germline V gene, CDR1 is SNHLY and CDR2 is FYNNEI. CDR3 DNA sequence: TGTGCCAGCAGTGAAGTTAACAGGGAATACTTC. It is translated as CASSEVNREYF.

This clone has a handful of counts. The rearrangement links TRBV10-1 to TRBJ2-5, with 9 bases matching TRBD2. V dropped 2 bases and J dropped 10; count of bases not matched to a gene: 8. Germline CDR1 WNHNN, CDR2 SYGVQD (reference sequence). This CDR3 is built from 14 residues. The CDR3 DNA reads TGCGCCAGCAGTGAGATCGCTAGCGGGGAGCGCCAGTACTTC. Residues: CASSEIASGERQYF.

The chain combines TRBV7-2 with TRBJ2-7; 8 nucleotides line up with TRBD2. Trimming cost V 5 bases and J 2 bases; bases outside gene matches: 11. Germline V gives CDR1 SGHTA, CDR2 FQGNSA. The CDR3 runs to 16 residues. CDR3 sequence reads: CASSPTGAGGTYEQYF. The CDR3 DNA reads TGTGCCAGCAGCCCCACGGGGGCGGGGGGAACCTACGAGCAGTACTTC. Variable domain in full (rest from reference TRBV7-2 and TRBJ2-7): GAGVSQSPSNKVTEKGKDVELRCDPISGHTALYWYRQSLGQGLEFLIYFQGNSAPDKSGLPSDRFSAERTGGSVSTLTIQRTQQEDSAVYLCASSPTGAGGTYEQYFGPGTRLTVT.

The rearrangement joins TRBV4-3 to TRBJ1-3; D is perhaps TRBD1 (6 bases). Germline CDR1 and CDR2: LGHNA and YSLEER. The CDR3 is 17 amino acids. The V end lost 2 bases, the J end lost 4 bases, and 18 bases lay between the germline ends. Written as DNA, the CDR3 is TGCGCCAGCAGCCAAAAGGTTGCGGGGGGCGAGGGAAACACCATATATTTT. This codes for CASSQKVAGGEGNTIYF.

The V call is TRBV28, the J call TRBJ1-4, with TRBD1 identical over 8 bases. The germline V gene encodes CDR1 MDHEN and CDR2 SYDVKM. V was clipped by 5 bases and J by 8 bases; unmatched bases: 4. CDR3 size: 13 residues. The CDR3 protein is CASSRTGLEKLFF. The DNA of the CDR3 is TGTGCCAGCAGTCGGACAGGGCTCGAAAAACTGTTTTTT.

This chain joins TRBV28 and TRBJ2-7, with 10 bases matching TRBD2. The CDR3 runs to 17 residues. Looked up from germline, CDR1 is MDHEN and CDR2 is SYDVKM. The J segment lost 3 bases and the V segment lost 3 bases, leaving 11 bases of the junction unmatched. The chain's CDR3 is CASSLVSTSGTNYEQYF. The DNA of the CDR3 is TGTGCCAGCAGTTTGGTTTCAACTAGCGGGACCAACTACGAGCAGTACTTC.

The chain couples TRBV2 to TRBJ1-6; TRBD1 matches 7 bases. Trimming cost V 6 bases and J 17 bases; bases outside gene matches: 13. This CDR3 is 13 amino acids long. The germline CDR1 and CDR2 sequences are SNHLY and FYNNEI. This CDR3 reads CASREKGQAPVHF. CDR3 DNA: TGTGCCAGCAGAGAAAAAGGACAGGCTCCCGTCCACTTT. Variable domain in full (rest from reference TRBV2 and TRBJ1-6): EPEVTQTPSHQVTQMGQEVILRCVPISNHLYFYWYRQILGQKVEFLVSFYNNEISEKSEIFDDQFSVERPDGSNFTLKIRSTKLEDSAMYFCASREKGQAPVHFGNGTRLTVT.

This chain links TRBV10-2 with TRBJ1-1, with no clear D. The CDR3 totals 14 residues. Trimming shortened V by 8 bases and J by 0 bases, and 13 bases separated the two germline ends. Germline-derived CDR1 and CDR2 are WSHSY and SAAADI. CDR3 nucleotides: TGCGCCAGCGGGGTCGGCGGGCTGAACACTGAAGCTTTCTTT. This translates into CASGVGGLNTEAFF.

This chain connects TRBV11-2 to TRBJ1-1; 8 bases map to TRBD1. The germline V gene encodes CDR1 SGHAT and CDR2 FQNNGV. After removal of 2 bases from V and 4 bases from J, the junction contained 6 bases not matched to a gene. This CDR3 contains 15 residues. The CDR3 loop reads CASSLRTGSSTEAFF. CDR3 sequence (DNA): TGTGCCAGCAGCTTAAGGACAGGGTCTTCCACTGAAGCTTTCTTT. The full variable domain, rest sourced from reference TRBV11-2 and TRBJ1-1, is EAGVAQSPRYKIIEKRQSVAFWCNPISGHATLYWYQQILGQGPKLLIQFQNNGVVDDSQLPKDRFSAERLKGVDSTLKIQPAKLEDSAVYLCASSLRTGSSTEAFFGQGTRLTVV.

The sample holds a few counts of this clone. The chain carries TRBV7-9 and TRBJ2-5; the match to TRBD1 covers 8 bases. CDR1 and CDR2 from the germline V gene are SEHNR and FQNEAQ (reference sequence). Germline trimming cut 6 bases from V and 1 base from J; bases unmatched to any gene: 4. This CDR3 region has 14 residues. CDR3 sequence: CASRLRGPQETQYF. CDR3 nucleotides: TGTGCCAGCAGGCTCAGGGGGCCCCAAGAGACCCAGTACTTC.

The J gene is TRBJ2-7, the V gene TRBV27, with D unresolved. The CDR3 runs 15 residues. Trimming stripped 5 bases from V and 1 base from J, with 15 bases between. Germline CDR1 reads MNHEY; CDR2 reads SMNVEV (reference sequence). The DNA of the CDR3 is TGTGCCAGCAGTCCAAATACCGGGTTGTCCTACGAGCAGTACTTC. Translated: CASSPNTGLSYEQYF.

V is TRBV2 and J is TRBJ2-5; D is perhaps TRBD1 (5 bases). Germline loops: CDR1 SNHLY, CDR2 FYNNEI. This CDR3 region has 14 residues. Between the trimmed V and J ends, which lost 3 bases and 5 bases, there was a span of 13 bases. The CDR3 DNA reads TGTGCCAGCAGTGAGCGTGCAGGGCTGGAGACCCAGTACTTC. Amino acids: CASSERAGLETQYF.

The gene calls are TRBV27 and TRBJ1-2; D is unresolved. V gave up 3 bases and J gave up 1 base, with 6 bases separating them. The germline V gene encodes CDR1 MNHEY and CDR2 SMNVEV (reference sequence). This CDR3 comprises 13 residues. The chain's CDR3 is CASSFRDNYGYTF. The CDR3 DNA is TGTGCCAGCAGTTTTCGGGATAACTATGGCTACACCTTC.

This clone was counted only a few times. The chain employs TRBV28 and TRBJ1-1; D remains unclear. Germline lookup yields CDR1 MDHEN and CDR2 SYDVKM. This CDR3 is built from 15 residues. Trimming took 6 bases from V and 4 from J, leaving 18 bases between them. CDR3 DNA: TGTGCCAGCAGCCTTAGCCGGGGTCTCGGCACTGAAGCTTTCTTT. It codes for CASSLSRGLGTEAFF.

The rearrangement joins TRBV2 to TRBJ2-2; TRBD2 agrees at 13 bases. The CDR3 loop spans 16 amino acids. Trimming cost V 10 bases and J 6 bases; bases outside gene matches: 11. Germline V lookup: CDR1 SNHLY, CDR2 FYNNEI. This chain's CDR3 is CATRERTSGSSGELFF. In DNA, the CDR3 is TGTGCCACTCGAGAGAGGACTAGCGGGAGCTCCGGGGAGCTGTTTTTT.

The rearrangement uses TRBV6-1 and TRBJ2-3, with 8 nucleotides matching TRBD1. V gave up 8 bases and J gave up 1 base; unmatched junction bases: 8. This CDR3 region has 15 residues. Germline-derived CDR1 and CDR2 are MNHNS and SASEGT. The CDR3 region has the DNA TGTGCCAGCCTCTCGCCGGGACAGGGCACAGATACGCAGTATTTT. Residues: CASLSPGQGTDTQYF.

J is TRBJ1-5 and V is TRBV2, with 9 bases identical to TRBD1. V lost 6 bases to trimming and J lost 7 bases; unmatched junction nucleotides: 7. The CDR3 covers 14 residues. Germline CDR1 and CDR2: SNHLY and FYNNEI. CDR3 amino acids: CASSWDRENQPQHF. The CDR3 nucleotides read TGTGCCAGCAGCTGGGACAGGGAGAACCAGCCCCAGCATTTT. The full variable domain, in which reference TRBV2 and TRBJ1-5 provide the parts outside the CDR3, is EPEVTQTPSHQVTQMGQEVILRCVPISNHLYFYWYRQILGQKVEFLVSFYNNEISEKSEIFDDQFSVERPDGSNFTLKIRSTKLEDSAMYFCASSWDRENQPQHFGDGTRLSIL.

This clone was observed a single time. The chain uses TRBV7-2 and TRBJ2-1, with D maybe TRBD1 (5 bases). This CDR3 is 13 amino acids long. Germline assignment: CDR1 SGHTA and CDR2 FQGNSA. Trimming removed 5 bases at V and 5 bases at J, with 10 bases between. The CDR3 region is CASSPRANNEQFF. The CDR3 DNA reads TGTGCCAGCAGCCCCAGGGCGAACAATGAGCAGTTCTTC.

This chain links TRBV18 with TRBJ1-4; possible D gene TRBD1, 5 bases. The germline CDR1 and CDR2 sequences are KGHSH and LQKENI. V was cut by 6 bases and J by 4 bases, with 15 bases left in between. CDR3 length: 15 residues. Here the CDR3 reads CASSRGTGNNEKLFF. The CDR3 nucleotides read TGTGCCAGCTCGCGGGGGACCGGGAATAATGAAAAACTGTTTTTT. Combining the CDR3 with reference TRBV18 and TRBJ1-4 gives the whole variable domain NAGVMQNPRHLVRRRGQEARLRCSPMKGHSHVYWYRQLPEEGLKFMVYLQKENIIDESGMPKERFSAEFPKEGPSILRIQQVVRGDSAAYFCASSRGTGNNEKLFFGSGTQLSVL.

The chain is built from TRBV28 and TRBJ2-7; 7 bases match TRBD2. The germline V gene encodes CDR1 MDHEN and CDR2 SYDVKM. Trimming took 8 bases from V and 5 from J; bases not matched to a gene: 15. This CDR3 spans 15 amino acids. CDR3 nucleotides: TGTGCCAGCGATAAAACCAGCCCGGGAGGCGACGAGCAGTACTTC. This sequence encodes CASDKTSPGGDEQYF.